A selection of T cell receptor beta chains follows, all from one sample in a study of shared clonotypes between healthy human individuals. Clones were sequenced by immunoSEQ multiplex PCR, and TCRdb holds only the in-frame ones, with some missing. The sample lists roughly 2.5 million clones, about 92% seen once, with around 0.14% in the top ten. The sample taken for sequencing was naive CD4+ T cells sorted from blood. The receptor set was obtained from a man between 18 and 29 years old in good health. The CDR3 runs from the conserved cysteine through the conserved F or W. D genes are given only for firm matches. Only part of the rows carry a size: once, few, many, or a class if the clone is expanded.

size: .
V: TRBV29-1
D: TRBD1
J: TRBJ2-2
DNA: TGCAGCGTTGGGGACAGGAACACCGGGGAGCTGTTTTTT
CDR3: CSVGDRNTGELFF

size: .
V: TRBV7-6
D: .
J: TRBJ2-2
DNA: TGTGCCAGCAGCTTAGCGACGCGAAACACCGGGGAGCTGTTTTTT
CDR3: CASSLATRNTGELFF

size: .
V: TRBV9
D: TRBD2
J: TRBJ2-1
DNA: TGTGCCAGCAGCGTAGCGGGGGGTCCCTTTGATGGTGAGCAGTTCTTC
CDR3: CASSVAGGPFDGEQFF

size: .
V: TRBV28
D: .
J: TRBJ1-3
DNA: TGTGCCAGCAGTTGGGTCGACAGAACTGGAAACACCATATATTTT
CDR3: CASSWVDRTGNTIYF

size: .
V: TRBV30
D: .
J: TRBJ2-7
DNA: TGTGCCTGGAGTTTGGACGGGGGACGGGACGAGCAGTACTTC
CDR3: CAWSLDGGRDEQYF

size: .
V: TRBV10-2
D: TRBD1
J: TRBJ2-2
DNA: TGCGCCAGCAGTCTCCTGGAGCAGGGGGCGAACGGGGAGCTGTTTTTT
CDR3: CASSLLEQGANGELFF

size: .
V: TRBV27
D: .
J: TRBJ2-7
DNA: TGTGCCAGCAGTCCGGTAGGGGGAGTCCACTACGAGCAGTACTTC
CDR3: CASSPVGGVHYEQYF

size: .
V: TRBV7-9
D: .
J: TRBJ1-2
DNA: TGTGCCAGCAGCTTAGGGGGAGCGTATGGCTACACCTTC
CDR3: CASSLGGAYGYTF

size: .
V: TRBV10-3
D: .
J: TRBJ2-7
DNA: TGTGCCATGGGTTTCAACGAGCAGTACTTC
CDR3: CAMGFNEQYF

size: few
V: TRBV13
D: .
J: TRBJ1-1
DNA: TGTGCCAGCAGTGGACTGATCCTGAACACTGAAGCTTTCTTT
CDR3: CASSGLILNTEAFF

size: few
V: TRBV30
D: .
J: TRBJ2-5
DNA: TGTGCCTGGAGTTACAGGGTACGAGAGACCCAGTACTTC
CDR3: CAWSYRVRETQYF

size: once
V: TRBV7-9
D: TRBD2
J: TRBJ2-5
DNA: TGTGCCAGCAGCTTAGATGGGACTAGCGGGGGGACCCAAGAGACCCAGTACTTC
CDR3: CASSLDGTSGGTQETQYF

size: .
V: TRBV7-2
D: .
J: TRBJ2-1
DNA: TGTGCCAGCAGCTTAGCCAGCTCCTACAATGAGCAGTTCTTC
CDR3: CASSLASSYNEQFF

size: .
V: TRBV5-1
D: .
J: TRBJ2-5
DNA: TGCGCCAGCAGCTTTACTACTAAGAAGTCCGAAGAGACCCAGTACTTC
CDR3: CASSFTTKKSEETQYF

size: .
V: TRBV12-2
D: .
J: TRBJ2-7
DNA: TGTGCAAGTCGCCCCAACATAGATTACGAGCAGTACTTC
CDR3: CASRPNIDYEQYF

size: .
V: TRBV6-6
D: .
J: TRBJ1-1
DNA: TGTGCCAGCAGTCCGGGACGGCAGAACACTGAAGCTTTCTTT
CDR3: CASSPGRQNTEAFF

size: .
V: TRBV29-1
D: .
J: TRBJ2-7
DNA: TGCAGCGTTGGGGCAGGGGAAAAGTTCGAGCAGTACTTC
CDR3: CSVGAGEKFEQYF

size: .
V: TRBV2
D: .
J: TRBJ2-3
DNA: TGTGCCAGCAGTGAAAGAGAACAACAGTATACGCAGTATTTT
CDR3: CASSEREQQYTQYF

size: .
V: TRBV18
D: TRBD2
J: TRBJ2-1
DNA: TGTGCCAGCTCACCACAGCCGAGCGGGGGCTCATACAATGAGCAGTTCTTC
CDR3: CASSPQPSGGSYNEQFF

size: .
V: TRBV28
D: TRBD2
J: TRBJ2-5
DNA: TGTGCCAGCAGTTTCCGACTAGCGGGGGCACAGACCCAGTACTTC
CDR3: CASSFRLAGAQTQYF

size: .
V: TRBV10-1
D: .
J: TRBJ2-5
DNA: TGCGCCAGCAGGGGGGGCAGGTACTTC
CDR3: CASRGGRYF

size: .
V: TRBV2
D: .
J: TRBJ2-1
DNA: TGTGCCAGCTCGACGGGTCCCTCCTACAATGAGCAGTTCTTC
CDR3: CASSTGPSYNEQFF

size: .
V: TRBV7-6
D: TRBD2
J: TRBJ2-5
DNA: TGTGCCAGCAGTTCAAGCGGGGATCCGAAAGAGACCCAGTACTTC
CDR3: CASSSSGDPKETQYF

size: .
V: TRBV6-1
D: .
J: TRBJ1-2
DNA: TGTGCCAGCAGCCACGGACGCTACGATGGCTACACCTTC
CDR3: CASSHGRYDGYTF

size: .
V: TRBV28
D: TRBD2
J: TRBJ2-7
DNA: TGTGCCAGCAGTTTATTCCCGGGACTAGCGGGAAAAGGCCCATCCTACGAGCAGTACTTC
CDR3: CASSLFPGLAGKGPSYEQYF

size: .
V: TRBV2
D: .
J: TRBJ2-1
DNA: TGTGCCAGCAGTGAAGCGCGGGGACTTGAGCAGTTCTTC
CDR3: CASSEARGLEQFF

size: .
V: TRBV11-2
D: TRBD1
J: TRBJ1-5
DNA: TGTGCCAGCAGCTTAGACACAGGGGGCGCTTCCAATCAGCCCCAGCATTTT
CDR3: CASSLDTGGASNQPQHF

size: .
V: TRBV21-1
D: .
J: TRBJ2-7
DNA: TGTGCCAGCAGTGACAGGGGATTCTACGAGCAGTACTTC
CDR3: CASSDRGFYEQYF